The subject of this entry is one T cell receptor beta chain. Antigen specificity is unknown. TCRdb's copy holds only in-frame clones and misses some; the assay was immunoSEQ multiplex PCR. The sample consists of roughly 100,000 clones, about 87% of them appearing once. The data belong to a study of T cell responses to AZD1222 COVID-19 vaccine. Findings and caveats of the study: The breadth and depth of Spike-specific TCRs increased once two AZD1222 doses had been given. Only after the peak T cell response were repertoires sampled.

Second-dose timings of about 4 or about 12 weeks were pooled. The CDR3 covers 14 residues. Germline-derived CDR1 and CDR2 are LGHNA and YNFKEQ. The J segment lost 1 base and the V segment lost 4 bases, leaving 4 bases of the junction unmatched. The sample was peripheral blood, taken 28 days after the second AZD1222 dose. This receptor was identified in an adult who received the AZD1222 COVID-19 vaccine. The chain links TRBV4-2 to TRBJ2-7, with 7 bases fitting TRBD1. The CDR3 spells CASSLRDSSYEQYF. The CDR3, as DNA: TGTGCCAGCAGCCTCCGGGACAGTTCCTACGAGCAGTACTTC.